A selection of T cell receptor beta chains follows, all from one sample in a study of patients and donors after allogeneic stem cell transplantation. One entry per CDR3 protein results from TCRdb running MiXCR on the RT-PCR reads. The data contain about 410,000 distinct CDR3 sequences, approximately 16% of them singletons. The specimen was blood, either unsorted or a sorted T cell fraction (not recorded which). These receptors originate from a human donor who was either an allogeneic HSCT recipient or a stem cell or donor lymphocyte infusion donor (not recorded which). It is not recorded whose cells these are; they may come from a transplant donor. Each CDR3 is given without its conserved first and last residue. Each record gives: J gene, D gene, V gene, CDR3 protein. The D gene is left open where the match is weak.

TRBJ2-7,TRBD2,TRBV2,ASRGSPGLAGDSYEQY
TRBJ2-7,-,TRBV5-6,ASSFRSRGSSYEQY
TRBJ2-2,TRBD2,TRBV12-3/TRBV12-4,ASSLAPSLAGVLTGELF
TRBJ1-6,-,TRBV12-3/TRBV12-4,ASSLTTGSLYNSPLH
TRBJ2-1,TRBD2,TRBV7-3,ASSLIMEASGRARGQF
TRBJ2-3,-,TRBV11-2,ASRGGADTQY
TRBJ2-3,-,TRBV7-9,ASRPGTGGTDTQY
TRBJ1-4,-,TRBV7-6,ASSQGRNNEKLF
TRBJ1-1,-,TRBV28,ASSSPGDVRFTEAF
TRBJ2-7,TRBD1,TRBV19,ASKPGTGDYEQY
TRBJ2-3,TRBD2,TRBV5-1,ASSLGTSGRMGTDTQY
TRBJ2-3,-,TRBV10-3,AISGAGLTDTQY
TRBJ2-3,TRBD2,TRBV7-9,ASSFSGGLGEDTQY
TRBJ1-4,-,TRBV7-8,ASSIRGISEKLF
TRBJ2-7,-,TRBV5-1,ASSLRDGSYEQY
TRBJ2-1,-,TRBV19,ASSIELAYNEQF
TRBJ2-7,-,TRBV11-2,ASSSLIGLSRVYEQY
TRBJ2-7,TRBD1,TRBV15,ATSRDRQGYEQY
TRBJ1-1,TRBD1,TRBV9,ASSVAGGQGADTEAF
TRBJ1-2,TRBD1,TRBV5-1,ASRSGQGAGGYT
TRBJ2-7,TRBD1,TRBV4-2,ASSQDRQGGYEQY
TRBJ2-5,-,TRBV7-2,ASSLVVGPSQQETQY
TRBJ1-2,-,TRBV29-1,SVDEGPNYGYT
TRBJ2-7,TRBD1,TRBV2,ASASTGGYEQY
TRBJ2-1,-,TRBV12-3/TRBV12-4,ASSFSGDYNEQF
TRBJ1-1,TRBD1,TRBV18,ASSPRTGQNTEAF
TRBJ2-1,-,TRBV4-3,ASSLNGEYPGEF
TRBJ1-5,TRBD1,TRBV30,AWRGQGSPWPQH
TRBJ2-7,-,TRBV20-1,SARDIWAGHLSSYEQY
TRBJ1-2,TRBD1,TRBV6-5,ASSWDRENYGYT
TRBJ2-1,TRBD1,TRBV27,ASSLSRQGVGNEQF
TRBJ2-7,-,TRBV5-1,ASSLAPGGGSYEQY
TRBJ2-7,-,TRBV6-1,ASRIQTFPYEQY
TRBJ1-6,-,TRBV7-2,ASSTSGTSNSPLH
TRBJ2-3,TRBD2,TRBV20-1,SAVAGGSPLGQY
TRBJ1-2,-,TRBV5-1,ASSLGIGDGYT
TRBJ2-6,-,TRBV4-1,ASSSTENSGANVLT
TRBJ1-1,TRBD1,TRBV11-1,ASSETGAYTEAF
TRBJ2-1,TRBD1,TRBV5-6,ASSAKVPGQGYNEQF
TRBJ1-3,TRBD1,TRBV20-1,SARDQGQISGNTIY
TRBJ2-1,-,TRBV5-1,ASRSIVNFNEQF
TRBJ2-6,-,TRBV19,ASSINRPSGANVLT
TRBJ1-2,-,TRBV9,ASSAGTGHGYT
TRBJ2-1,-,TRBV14,ASSQSPPATSYNEQF
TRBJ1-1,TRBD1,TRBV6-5,ASSYTGGVNVGTEAF
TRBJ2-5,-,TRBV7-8,ASSLIGGGRGRETQY
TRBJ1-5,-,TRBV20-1,SAVTPRSNQPQH
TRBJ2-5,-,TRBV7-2,ASSSRRKETQY
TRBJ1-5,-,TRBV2,ASSGDSQPQH
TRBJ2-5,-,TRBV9,ASSVGNQETQY
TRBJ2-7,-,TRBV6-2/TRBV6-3,ASNQVSSYEQY
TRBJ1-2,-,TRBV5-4,ASSFAGRENYGYT
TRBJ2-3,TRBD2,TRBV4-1,ASSQVGTSGRASTDTQY